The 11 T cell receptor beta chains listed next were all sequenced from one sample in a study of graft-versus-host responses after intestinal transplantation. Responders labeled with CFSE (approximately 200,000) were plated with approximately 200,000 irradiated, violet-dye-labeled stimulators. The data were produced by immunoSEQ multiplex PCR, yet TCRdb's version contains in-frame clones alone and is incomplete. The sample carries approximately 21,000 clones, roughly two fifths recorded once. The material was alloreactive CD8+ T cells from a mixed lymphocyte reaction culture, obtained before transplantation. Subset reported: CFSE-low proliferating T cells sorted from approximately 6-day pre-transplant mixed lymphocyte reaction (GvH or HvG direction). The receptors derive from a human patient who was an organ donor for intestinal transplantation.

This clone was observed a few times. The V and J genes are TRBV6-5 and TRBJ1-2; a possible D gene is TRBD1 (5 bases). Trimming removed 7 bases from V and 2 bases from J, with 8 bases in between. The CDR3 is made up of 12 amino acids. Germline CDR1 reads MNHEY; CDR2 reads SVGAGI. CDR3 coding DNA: TGTGCCAGCACCAGGGACAACTATGGCTACACCTTC. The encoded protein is CASTRDNYGYTF.

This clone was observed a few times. The CDR3 sequence: CASSLLEQYF. CDR3 DNA: TGTGCCAGCAGCTTATTAGAGCAGTACTTC. The chain is built from TRBV11-3 and TRBJ2-7; D gene ambiguous. Per germline, CDR1 SGHNT and CDR2 YENEEA. CDR3 size: 10 residues. The V gene lost 2 bases and the J gene lost 7 bases, with 3 bases spanning the gap.

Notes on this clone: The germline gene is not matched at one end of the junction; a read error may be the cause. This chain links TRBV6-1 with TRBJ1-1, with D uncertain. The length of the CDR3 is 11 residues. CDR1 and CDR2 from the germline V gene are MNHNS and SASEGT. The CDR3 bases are TGTGCCAGCAGTGAATCGTTATCGGTCGGCTTT. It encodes CASSESLSVGF.

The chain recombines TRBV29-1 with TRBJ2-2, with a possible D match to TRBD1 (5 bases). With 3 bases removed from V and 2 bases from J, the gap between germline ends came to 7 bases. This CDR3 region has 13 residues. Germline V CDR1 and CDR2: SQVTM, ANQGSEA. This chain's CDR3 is CSVDRENTGELFF. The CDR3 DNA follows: TGCAGCGTTGACAGGGAAAACACCGGGGAGCTGTTTTTT.

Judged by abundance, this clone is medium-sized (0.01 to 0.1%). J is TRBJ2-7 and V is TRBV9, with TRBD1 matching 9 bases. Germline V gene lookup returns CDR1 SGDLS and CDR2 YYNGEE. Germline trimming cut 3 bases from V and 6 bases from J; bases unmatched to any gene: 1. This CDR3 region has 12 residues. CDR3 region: CASSGQGGEQYF. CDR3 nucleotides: TGTGCCAGCAGCGGACAGGGGGGCGAGCAGTACTTC.

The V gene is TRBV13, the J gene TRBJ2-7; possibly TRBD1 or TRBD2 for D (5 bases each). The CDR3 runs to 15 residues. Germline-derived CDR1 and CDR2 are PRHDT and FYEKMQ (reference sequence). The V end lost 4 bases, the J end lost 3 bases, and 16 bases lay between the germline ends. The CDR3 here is CASSSLGWGSYEQYF. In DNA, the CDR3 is TGTGCCAGCAGCTCCCTGGGCTGGGGGAGCTACGAGCAGTACTTC.

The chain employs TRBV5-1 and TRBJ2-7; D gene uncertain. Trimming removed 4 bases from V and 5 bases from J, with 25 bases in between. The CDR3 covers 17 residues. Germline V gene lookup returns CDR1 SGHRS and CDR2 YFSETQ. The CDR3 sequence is CASSLSVVASEWDEQYF. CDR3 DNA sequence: TGCGCCAGCAGCCTGTCCGTTGTTGCGTCTGAGTGGGACGAGCAGTACTTC.

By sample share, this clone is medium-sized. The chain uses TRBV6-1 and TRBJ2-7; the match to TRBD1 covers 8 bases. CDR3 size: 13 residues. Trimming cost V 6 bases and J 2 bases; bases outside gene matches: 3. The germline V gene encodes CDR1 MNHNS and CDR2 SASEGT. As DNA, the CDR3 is TGTGCCAGCAGCGGGGACAGGACCTACGAGCAGTACTTC. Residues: CASSGDRTYEQYF.

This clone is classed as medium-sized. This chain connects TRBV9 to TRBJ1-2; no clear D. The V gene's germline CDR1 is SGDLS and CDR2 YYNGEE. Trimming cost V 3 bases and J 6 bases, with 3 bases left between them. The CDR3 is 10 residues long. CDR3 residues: CASSGHGYTF. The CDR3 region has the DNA TGTGCCAGCAGCGGGCATGGCTACACCTTC.

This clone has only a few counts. The CDR3 here is CASSLAWNTEAFF. CDR3 bases: TGCGCCAGCAGCTTGGCTTGGAACACTGAAGCTTTCTTT. The genes are TRBV5-1 and TRBJ1-1, with unresolved D. CDR1 and CDR2 (germline): SGHRS, YFSETQ. This CDR3 contains 13 residues. Deletions cut 0 bases from V and 1 base from J, with 4 bases between.

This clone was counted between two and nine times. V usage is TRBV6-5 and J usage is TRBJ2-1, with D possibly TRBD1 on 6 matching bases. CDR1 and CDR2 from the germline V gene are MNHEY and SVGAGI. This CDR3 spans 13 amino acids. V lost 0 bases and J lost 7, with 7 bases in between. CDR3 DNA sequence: TGTGCCAGCAGTTACTCGAGGGGGAATGAGCAGTTCTTC. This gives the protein CASSYSRGNEQFF.